Listed here are 11 T cell receptor beta chains from one sample, sequenced in a study of T cell responses to AZD1222 COVID-19 vaccine (dated by TCRdb to 2020 to 2023). The time point label, as the study defines it: baseline before first vaccination. The library was generated by the immunoSEQ multiplex PCR assay. Sourced from immuneACCESS, this table was stored by TCRdb with only in-frame sequences that have V and J called. A share of the clones is absent; for the studies checked, an unresolved V gene accounts for under half, and the remainder has no known explanation. The sample table contains about 160,000 clones; only one count was recorded for approximately 91% of them. Under 2.5% of the sample comes from the top ten. This specimen was peripheral blood, taken on day 0 of AZD1222 vaccination. The receptors stem from an adult in good health.

The chain employs TRBV19 and TRBJ1-2; possible D gene TRBD1, 5 bases. V dropped 8 bases and J dropped 5 bases, with 18 bases sitting between them. The CDR3 totals 14 residues. The germline CDR1 and CDR2 sequences are LNHDA and SQIVND (reference sequence). CDR3 protein: CASRGAGTGYGYTF. In nucleotides, the CDR3 is TGTGCCAGTCGAGGGGCTGGCACGGGGTATGGCTACACCTTC. The full variable domain, with the rest looked up from reference TRBV19 and TRBJ1-2, is DGGITQSPKYLFRKEGQNVTLSCEQNLNHDAMYWYRQDPGQGLRLIYYSQIVNDFQKGDIAEGYSVSREKKESFPLTVTSAQKNPTAFYLCASRGAGTGYGYTFGSGTRLTVV.

The rearrangement uses TRBV5-6 and TRBJ1-6; TRBD1 aligns across 8 bases. J gave up 7 bases and V 2 bases, and 8 bases lay outside the gene matches. This CDR3 contains 16 residues. Germline CDR1 and CDR2: SGHDT and YYEEEE. CDR3 loop: CASSFPDRVWNSPLHF. For the CDR3, the DNA is TGTGCCAGCAGCTTTCCGGACAGGGTATGGAATTCACCCCTCCACTTT.

CDR3 amino acids: CASSALSSYEQYF. CDR3 nucleotides: TGTGCCAGCAGTGCACTGAGCTCCTACGAGCAGTACTTC. This chain uses TRBV2 with TRBJ2-7, with D hard to call. Germline values: CDR1 SNHLY, CDR2 FYNNEI. V was trimmed by 4 bases and J by 0 bases, leaving 7 bases between them. This CDR3 has 13 amino acids.

The rearrangement joins TRBV30 to TRBJ1-2; 8 bases are a match to TRBD1. Germline-derived CDR1 and CDR2 are GTSNPN and SVGIG (reference sequence). The CDR3 runs 13 residues. V lost 1 base to trimming and J lost 8 bases; unmatched junction nucleotides: 6. The CDR3 DNA reads TGTGCCTGGAGTGCAGGGGGCGCAGGCGGCTACACCTTC. Protein sequence: CAWSAGGAGGYTF.

This sequence joins TRBV5-1 and TRBJ1-6, with D hard to call. With 2 bases removed from V and 10 bases from J, the gap between germline ends came to 13 bases. Looked up from germline, CDR1 is SGHRS and CDR2 is YFSETQ. The CDR3 is 14 amino acids. The CDR3 sequence: CASSFEGMRSPLHF. CDR3 sequence (DNA): TGCGCCAGCAGCTTTGAGGGTATGAGATCACCCCTCCACTTT.

V and J are TRBV5-6 and TRBJ1-3; 8 positions match TRBD1. This CDR3 is 16 amino acids long. The germline CDR1 and CDR2 sequences are SGHDT and YYEEEE. Trimming removed 4 bases from V and 0 bases from J; junction bases left unmatched: 6. The CDR3 is CASSAGTGSSGNTIYF. The CDR3 coding sequence is TGTGCCAGCAGCGCGGGGACAGGTTCCTCTGGAAACACCATATATTTT.

The V call is TRBV5-8, the J call TRBJ1-2; D possibly corresponds to TRBD1 (6 bases). Trimming took off 4 bases at V and 4 bases at J, with 17 bases between the two ends. Looked up from germline, CDR1 is SGHTS and CDR2 is YDEGEE. This CDR3 has 15 amino acids. The CDR3, as DNA: TGTGCCAGCAGCCTACAGGGAATGGGGTCCTATGGCTACACCTTC. Protein product: CASSLQGMGSYGYTF.

A single count supports this clone. The rearrangement joins TRBV19 to TRBJ2-7, with TRBD2 as a possible D gene (5 bases). Germline CDR1 and CDR2: LNHDA and SQIVND (reference sequence). This CDR3 contains 15 residues. Trimming left V 2 bases short and J 2 bases short, with 13 bases between. CDR3 in DNA: TGTGCCAGTAGTATAAAGGGATCCGGGGCCTACGAGCAGTACTTC. It encodes CASSIKGSGAYEQYF. The variable domain in full, with the rest retrieved from reference TRBV19 and TRBJ2-7, is DGGITQSPKYLFRKEGQNVTLSCEQNLNHDAMYWYRQDPGQGLRLIYYSQIVNDFQKGDIAEGYSVSREKKESFPLTVTSAQKNPTAFYLCASSIKGSGAYEQYFGPGTRLTVT.

This chain uses TRBV4-3 with TRBJ2-1, with no clear D. CDR3 size: 14 residues. Trimming cost V 4 bases and J 0 bases, with 7 bases left between them. Germline V gene sequence: CDR1 LGHNA, CDR2 YSLEER. The DNA of the CDR3 is TGCGCCAGCAGCCCACTACTCTCCTACAATGAGCAGTTCTTC. As protein: CASSPLLSYNEQFF.

The chain recombines TRBV5-4 with TRBJ1-6; D gene unclear. CDR1 and CDR2 (germline): SGHNT, YYREEE (reference sequence). The CDR3 length is 16 residues. Trimming cost V 4 bases and J 0 bases, with 11 bases left between them. Here the CDR3 DNA reads TGTGCCAGCAGCGCGCTCGGCAGCTCCTATAATTCACCCCTCCACTTT. Amino acids: CASSALGSSYNSPLHF.

The gene calls are TRBV2 and TRBJ2-1; D perhaps matches TRBD2 (7 bases). V gave up 8 bases and J gave up 6 bases, with 17 bases separating them. The CDR3 covers 14 residues. Germline V CDR1 and CDR2: SNHLY, FYNNEI. CDR3 DNA sequence: TGTGCCAGCGTATTGGGGGGGGACATCAATGAGCAGTTCTTC. This translates into CASVLGGDINEQFF.